This T cell receptor (beta chain) was retrieved from a study of blood T cell repertoires in COVID-19. Study-wide background: Samples taken during acute and convalescent COVID-19 were collected in the United States, Italy and Spain. PBMCs, B-cell-depleted T cells, or T cells were the source of the cDNA or gDNA that made up the material.

Germline V gives CDR1 SGDLS, CDR2 YYNGEE. The CDR3 loop spans 16 amino acids. The V gene lost 4 bases and the J gene lost 6 bases, with 20 bases spanning the gap. Enrollees, about 18 to 95 years old, lived in 20 to 25 US areas. Participants' own reports of clinical history determined their cohort assignment. Profiling relied on immunoSEQ multiplex PCR, and the TCRdb table lists in-frame clones only, not all of them. This repertoire shows 200,000 to 250,000 clones, over 80% found once; its top ten account for about 3.5%. Sequences were obtained from PBMCs or T cells enriched from blood (not recorded which). The clonotype originates from a woman in her thirties who had been exposed to COVID-19. The chain links TRBV9 to TRBJ1-5; D uncertain. The CDR3 region has the DNA TGTGCCAGCAGCCCTGGGTCGGGGATAGGGTCTCAGCCCCAGCATTTT. Its protein is CASSPGSGIGSQPQHF.